This T cell receptor (beta chain) derives from a study of blood T cells in healthy people across ages (dated by TCRdb to about 2015). At the level of the whole study: Template switching captured roughly one uniquely barcoded TCR beta cDNA molecule per two T cells in model experiments. The study measured age-related changes in TCR beta repertoire diversity using deep sequencing normalized with unique cDNA molecular identifiers. For two donors (one aged 18 to 29 and one aged 80 or older), the study analyzed two additional independent replicas of 1 million unique cDNA reads from the same blood draw. To avoid experimental bias, donors of different ages were distributed randomly across sequencing lanes. The donors were divided into four age groups: young (average around 17 years), middle-aged (around 41), aged (about 61) and long-lived (82).

The library was produced with 5' RACE. TCRdb lists the instrument as Illumina HiSeq 2500. A second PCR of roughly 7 to 11 cycles was run with a J-beta primer mix and a sample-barcoded 5' primer. Each TCR beta cDNA molecule received a unique molecular identifier from a template-switch 5' adaptor carrying 12 random nucleotides. Each sample yielded at least 2.5 million CDR3-containing paired-end reads. First-strand cDNA was synthesized from all RNA with the Mint cDNA synthesis kit, primed by a TRBC-specific oligonucleotide. Following uracil-DNA glycosylase treatment, all cDNA underwent a first 18-cycle PCR with the universal primers M1SS and BC2_uni_R. On the study's bioinformatics: Each sample was normalized by randomly selecting 1 million high-quality reads, each carrying a distinct molecular identifier. Instead of being binned into consensus sequences, reads with shared molecular identifiers were discarded. CDR3 identification, clonotype clustering and error correction used MiTCR with a Q25 quality threshold and the strictest error-elimination algorithm. A nonparametric unseen species model with Euler transformation was used to estimate a lower bound on total TCR beta diversity. TCRdb reworked the public reads: Q25 trimming with fastp, MiXCR clone assembly, productive beta chains retained. Each CDR3 protein gets just one entry, which takes the most common genes and DNA from the rows behind it. The V and J calls and clone size come from TCRdb's table, not from the authors' own analysis. For this sample there are roughly 1.5 million distinct CDR3 sequences; roughly 43% appear just once. Of the sample, around 4% is held by the ten largest clones.

The paper's findings and limits, for the study overall: Observed TCR beta diversity per million T cells fell roughly linearly with age, and a significant reduction was already apparent by age around 40. A strong correlation was found between observed TCR beta diversity and the percentage of naive T cells measured by flow cytometry. Compared with the aged group, more naive CD4+ T cells, fewer expanded clones and increased TCR diversity were shown by the long-lived group, suggesting age selection. The CMV infection status of donors was not known, potentially confounding age-related changes in expanded clonotypes. Since profiling was done on bulk unsorted PBMCs, naive and antigen-experienced compartments could not be conclusively compared. Estimates of total diversity based on one million sequenced T cells were considered lower bounds and underestimates.

Trimming at the junction amounts to 5 bases on V and 1 base on J, and the germline ends lie 19 bases apart. CDR1 and CDR2 are drawn from the germline V gene: SGHRS, YFSETQ. From its cysteine to its phenylalanine, the CDR3 spans 16 amino acids. The retained sequence is limited to the CDR3, 48 bases, with the frame set at the first base. The roughly 39 donors, aged about 6 to 95 years, were systemically healthy Caucasian individuals from Russia. Each donor gave 9 to 10 milliliters of peripheral blood, collected into EDTA-treated Vacutainer tubes. Ficoll-Paque density-gradient centrifugation was used to isolate PBMCs, with at least 6.5 million per sample. Trizol reagent was used to extract total RNA from the PBMCs, yielding at least 5 micrograms per sample. Naive CD45RAhigh/CD27high T cell percentages were measured by flow cytometry on a PBMC aliquot from every donor. For this clonotype: Its antigen is not yet known. Base quality data are lacking; no much larger clone is found one base away.

The origin of this receptor is a young woman in good health. The rearrangement combines TRBV5-1 with TRBJ2-7, with a weak D call of TRBD2 (5 bases match). Source material: blood. The base sequence is TGCGCCAGCAGTTTGACGGACTCTGTTAGATCCTACGAGCAGTACTTC. It specifies CASSLTDSVRSYEQYF.